What follows are 23 T cell receptor beta chains derived from one specimen sequenced in a study of blood T cell repertoires in COVID-19 (dated by TCRdb to the early 2020s). Library creation used the immunoSEQ multiplex PCR assay. As stored in TCRdb, this immuneACCESS dataset retains in-frame rearrangements with V and J assigned. A fraction of the clones does not appear; measured against another copy, unresolved V genes explain less than half of the discrepancy, and the remainder lacks a known reason. A total of about 330,000 clones appear in this sample, about 82% of them only once. Clones ranked in the top ten supply under 2% of the sample. Source material: peripheral blood. All receptors come from a woman aged 45-60 years with acute or convalescent COVID-19.

This sequence joins TRBV18 and TRBJ1-1, with D possibly being TRBD1 (5 bases). The germline V and J ends were trimmed by 11 bases and 1 base, with 14 bases remaining between them. Germline CDR1 reads KGHSH; CDR2 reads LQKENI. This CDR3 has 13 residues. CDR3 region: CAASEGSNTEAFF. The CDR3 nucleotides read TGTGCCGCATCGGAGGGGTCGAACACTGAAGCTTTCTTT.

This clone was counted a few times. The chain carries TRBV12-3 or TRBV12-4 and TRBJ2-7, with a tentative D call TRBD1 (5 bases). Trimming removed 6 bases from V and 2 bases from J, with 11 bases in between. The CDR3 contains 13 residues. This chain's CDR3 is CASSRQIAYEQYF. As DNA, the CDR3 is TGTGCCAGCAGCCGACAGATAGCCTACGAGCAGTACTTC.

V is TRBV27 and J is TRBJ2-1, with D possibly matching TRBD2 (6 bases). Trimming stripped 1 base from V and 7 bases from J, with 14 bases between. Looked up from germline, CDR1 is MNHEY and CDR2 is SMNVEV (reference sequence). The length of the CDR3 is 15 residues. The CDR3 sequence is CASSLLEGLGNEQFF. The CDR3 bases are TGTGCCAGCAGTTTATTGGAGGGCCTCGGTAATGAGCAGTTCTTC.

The gene calls are TRBV6-5 and TRBJ2-2; D is possibly TRBD2 (7 bases). V lost 4 bases and J lost 7, with 10 bases in between. The CDR3 loop spans 13 amino acids. CDR1 and CDR2 (germline): MNHEY, SVGAGI. The CDR3 nucleotides are TGTGCCAGCAGTTGGGGGGGCAGCGGGGAGCTGTTTTTT. The encoded protein is CASSWGGSGELFF.

The chain couples TRBV6-5 to TRBJ1-1, with 8 bases aligning to TRBD1. CDR1 MNHEY and CDR2 SVGAGI come from the germline V gene. Losses at the gene ends were 6 bases for V and 4 bases for J; bases not matched to a gene: 7. The CDR3 is 14 residues long. This CDR3 is CASSPGQGFTEAFF. The CDR3 bases are TGTGCCAGCAGCCCCGGACAGGGATTCACTGAAGCTTTCTTT.

This clone is a singleton in its sample. V usage is TRBV6-4 and J usage is TRBJ1-5; no firm D call. From germline, CDR1 is MRHNA and CDR2 SNTAGT. This CDR3 contains 15 residues. Trimming stripped 4 bases from V and 4 bases from J, with 14 bases between. CDR3 residues: CASSAPPRGNQPQHF. The CDR3 DNA sequence: TGTGCCAGCAGTGCCCCCCCGCGGGGAAATCAGCCCCAGCATTTT.

The rearrangement uses TRBV24-1 and TRBJ2-1, with D tentatively TRBD1 (6 bases). This CDR3 has 13 amino acids. Germline V gene lookup returns CDR1 KGHDR and CDR2 SFDVKD. V lost 3 bases, J lost 4 bases, and 6 bases lay in between. In DNA form, the CDR3 reads TGTGCCACCAGTGATGGACAGTACAATGAGCAGTTCTTC. This gives the protein CATSDGQYNEQFF.

The chain has TRBV28 and TRBJ2-2, with 15 bases lining up with TRBD2. The CDR3 has 20 amino acids. Germline V gives CDR1 MDHEN, CDR2 SYDVKM. Germline trimming cut 6 bases from V and 5 bases from J; bases unmatched to any gene: 16. CDR3 in DNA: TGTGCCAGCAGCCCCACCGGGACTAGCGGGAGGCCTCGATGGACCGGGGAGCTGTTTTTT. Residues: CASSPTGTSGRPRWTGELFF.

The chain combines TRBV4-1 with TRBJ1-4, with D tentatively TRBD1 (5 bases). This CDR3 is 18 amino acids long. Germline V CDR1 and CDR2: MGHRA, YSYEKL. The V gene lost 0 bases and the J gene lost 8 bases, with 22 bases spanning the gap. The CDR3 loop is CASSQDPWPVGGGEKLFF. The CDR3 region has the DNA TGCGCCAGCAGCCAAGACCCGTGGCCGGTTGGGGGGGGAGAAAAACTGTTTTTT.

The V call is TRBV27, the J call TRBJ2-2, with no clear D. V shed 2 bases and J shed 7 bases, with 8 bases lying between them. The CDR3 totals 13 residues. Germline V lookup: CDR1 MNHEY, CDR2 SMNVEV (reference sequence). CDR3 protein: CASSLVAFGELFF. The CDR3 nucleotides are TGTGCCAGCAGTTTAGTGGCTTTCGGGGAGCTGTTTTTT.

The rearrangement uses TRBV10-3 and TRBJ1-4; 9 nucleotides align to TRBD1. Trimming removed 10 bases from V and 7 bases from J; junction bases left unmatched: 10. This CDR3 region has 14 residues. Per the germline V gene, CDR1 is ENHRY and CDR2 is SYGVKD. The CDR3, as DNA: TGTGCCACGAAACCGACAGGGGGACGTGAAAAACTGTTTTTT. Protein sequence: CATKPTGGREKLFF.

This clone was seen just once. The chain links TRBV5-4 to TRBJ2-3; 13 nucleotides align to TRBD2. Germline V lookup: CDR1 SGHNT, CDR2 YYREEE (reference sequence). CDR3 length: 16 amino acids. The V and J ends lost 6 bases and 6 bases, in that order; junction bases with no gene match: 10. CDR3 bases: TGTGCCAGCAAAGAGGCCGGGACTAGCGGGGCGGATACGCAGTATTTT. Amino acids: CASKEAGTSGADTQYF.

The chain recombines TRBV29-1 with TRBJ1-1, with D unresolved. Trimming removed 2 bases at V and 0 bases at J, with 10 bases between. Per the germline V gene, CDR1 is SQVTM and CDR2 is ANQGSEA. The CDR3 runs 14 residues. The CDR3 DNA is TGCAGCGTTGAACTTCAGGCCGTGAACACTGAAGCTTTCTTT. Its protein product is CSVELQAVNTEAFF.

The chain couples TRBV11-2 to TRBJ1-1; D perhaps matches TRBD1 (5 bases). CDR1 and CDR2 (germline): SGHAT, FQNNGV. This CDR3 region has 13 residues. Trimming removed 0 bases from V and 11 bases from J, with 13 bases in between. The DNA of the CDR3 is TGTGCCAGCAGCTTAGAGATGCAGGGCTCGGCTTTCTTT. Encoded protein: CASSLEMQGSAFF.

The genes are TRBV29-1 and TRBJ2-3; TRBD2 aligns across 8 bases. The CDR3 loop spans 15 amino acids. Germline CDR1 is SQVTM and CDR2 is ANQGSEA. The trim removed 8 bases at V and 0 bases at J, leaving 10 bases unmatched. The CDR3 spells CSQAPSSGSTDTQYF. CDR3 nucleotides: TGCAGCCAAGCCCCATCTAGCGGGAGCACAGATACGCAGTATTTT.

The chain has TRBV6-5 and TRBJ1-2; D unresolved. The CDR3 is 12 amino acids. Trimming took 7 bases from V and 4 from J, leaving 10 bases between them. Germline V CDR1 and CDR2: MNHEY, SVGAGI. The CDR3 sequence is CASILVPYGYTF. In DNA form, the CDR3 reads TGTGCCAGCATCCTTGTCCCCTATGGCTACACCTTC.

The chain uses TRBV10-2 and TRBJ1-1; no reliable D call. The V end lost 5 bases, the J end lost 0 bases, and 4 bases lay between the germline ends. The CDR3 length is 12 residues. The germline gives CDR1 WSHSY, CDR2 SAAADI. Here the CDR3 DNA reads TGCGCCAGCAGTCGGGTGAACACTGAAGCTTTCTTT. Amino acid sequence: CASSRVNTEAFF.

V is TRBV9 and J is TRBJ2-7; possibly TRBD1 for D (9 bases). The CDR3 is 13 residues long. Trimming shortened V by 7 bases and J by 3 bases, and 14 bases separated the two germline ends. Germline-derived CDR1 and CDR2 are SGDLS and YYNGEE. As DNA, the CDR3 is TGTGCCAGCGGGACAGGGACTAGCTACGAGCAGTACTTC. Translated: CASGTGTSYEQYF.

V and J are TRBV2 and TRBJ1-4; 10 bases match TRBD1. The CDR3 extends over 17 amino acids. The germline V gene has CDR1 SNHLY and CDR2 FYNNEI. V lost 0 bases to trimming and J lost 13 bases; unmatched junction nucleotides: 14. The CDR3 reads CASSEALQGTGAAGLFF. The DNA of the CDR3 is TGTGCCAGCAGTGAAGCGCTTCAAGGGACAGGGGCGGCAGGACTGTTTTTT.

The rearrangement links TRBV19 to TRBJ2-1; TRBD2 matches 8 bases. There are 14 residues in the CDR3. The V segment lost 1 base and the J segment 6 bases; nucleotides outside the gene matches: 2. Germline-derived CDR1 and CDR2 are LNHDA and SQIVND (reference sequence). The CDR3 DNA follows: TGTGCCAGTAGTATAGGTGGGACTAGCAATGAGCAGTTCTTC. Protein: CASSIGGTSNEQFF.

The chain couples TRBV3-1 (or the pseudogene TRBV3-2) to TRBJ1-2; 9 bases agree with TRBD1. Germline CDR1 and CDR2: LGHDT and YNNKEL (reference sequence). The CDR3 length is 12 residues. With 4 bases clipped from V and 6 bases from J, the junction kept 0 bases outside the gene matches. The DNA of the CDR3 is TGTGCCAGCAGCCGGACAGGGGATGGCTACACCTTC. It yields the protein CASSRTGDGYTF.

The chain joins TRBV30 to TRBJ1-5; D gene unclear. V lost 3 bases, J lost 4 bases, and 7 bases lay in between. Germline-derived CDR1 and CDR2 are GTSNPN and SVGIG (reference sequence). The CDR3 totals 12 residues. The CDR3 here is CAWRQPNQPQHF. In nucleotides, the CDR3 is TGTGCCTGGAGACAGCCAAATCAGCCCCAGCATTTT.

This rearrangement joins TRBV5-6 to TRBJ1-5, with a weak D call TRBD1 (5 bases). Germline V gene sequence: CDR1 SGHDT, CDR2 YYEEEE. Trimming removed 1 base at V and 0 bases at J, with 20 bases between. The CDR3 extends over 19 amino acids. The chain's CDR3 is CASSLKGGAVPYSNQPQHF. The CDR3 nucleotides read TGTGCCAGCAGCTTGAAAGGAGGGGCCGTACCTTATAGCAATCAGCCCCAGCATTTT. The whole variable domain, remainder taken from reference TRBV5-6 and TRBJ1-5, is DAGVTQSPTHLIKTRGQQVTLRCSPKSGHDTVSWYQQALGQGPQFIFQYYEEEERQRGNFPDRFSGHQFPNYSSELNVNALLLGDSALYLCASSLKGGAVPYSNQPQHFGDGTRLSIL.